A single TCR beta chain is shown here with its context. The record originates from a study of cytomegalovirus exposure and HLA in healthy donors. V lost 4 bases and J lost 2, with 11 bases in between. CDR1 and CDR2 (germline): MNHEY, SMNVEV (reference sequence). CDR3 length equals 14 residues. Vbeta (60) and Jbeta (13) primers were used in the PCR. TCRdb's copy holds only in-frame clones and misses some; the assay was immunoSEQ multiplex PCR. The table records about 150,000 clones, around 83% of them present only once. This sequence joins TRBV27 and TRBJ2-5; weak D call: TRBD2 (6 bases). This clonotype was sampled from a woman aged 18 to 35 in good health and CMV-seronegative. Input material: PBMCs. The CDR3 DNA follows: TGTGCCAGCAGTTGGAGGCTAGCGCAAGAGACCCAGTACTTC. Translation: CASSWRLAQETQYF.